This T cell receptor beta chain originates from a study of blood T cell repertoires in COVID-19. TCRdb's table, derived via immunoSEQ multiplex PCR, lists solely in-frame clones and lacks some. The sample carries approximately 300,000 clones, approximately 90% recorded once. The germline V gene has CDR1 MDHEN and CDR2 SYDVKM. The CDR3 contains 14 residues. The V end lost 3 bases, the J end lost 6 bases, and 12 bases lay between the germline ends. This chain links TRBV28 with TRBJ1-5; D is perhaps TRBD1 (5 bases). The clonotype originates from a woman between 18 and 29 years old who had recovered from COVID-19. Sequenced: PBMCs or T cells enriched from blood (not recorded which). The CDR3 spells CASSLRGSGQPQHF. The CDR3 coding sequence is TGTGCCAGCAGTTTGCGGGGCTCGGGTCAGCCCCAGCATTTT.